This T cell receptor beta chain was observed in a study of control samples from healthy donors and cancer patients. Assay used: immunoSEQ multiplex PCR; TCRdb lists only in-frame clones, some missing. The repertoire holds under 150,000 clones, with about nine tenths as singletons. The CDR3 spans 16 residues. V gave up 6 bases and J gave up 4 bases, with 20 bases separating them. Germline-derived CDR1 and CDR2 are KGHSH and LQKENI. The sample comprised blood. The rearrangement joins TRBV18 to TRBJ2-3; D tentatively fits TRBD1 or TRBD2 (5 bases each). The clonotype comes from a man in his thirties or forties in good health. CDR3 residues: CASSLLRDGRPDTQYF. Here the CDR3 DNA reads TGTGCCAGCTCCCTCCTGAGGGACGGGCGACCAGATACGCAGTATTTT.